Ten or more counts support the clone carrying this TCR beta chain. The entry originates in a study of regulatory T cells in long-lasting Graves disease. V lost 3 bases to trimming and J lost 3 bases, with 23 bases between them. Germline V gene sequence: CDR1 LNHDA, CDR2 SQIVND (reference sequence). CDR3 length: 18 residues. Library construction for TCR beta used iRepertoire HTBI primers and Arm-PCR of CDR3 regions. One entry per CDR3 protein results from TCRdb running MiXCR on the multiplex PCR reads. The table lists some 220,000 distinct CDR3 sequences, roughly 19% of them singletons. Time point given: newly diagnosed GD, antithyroid drugs for less than 3 months. Generation of the TCR library employed RNA extracted from PBMCs. This sample was shared with a second study, whose subject was T cells in Graves' hyperthyroidism and ophthalmopathy. That study reports: Carried out on the TCR CDR3, a first-round RT-PCR used the HTBI primer set. Ophthalmopathy got predicted by the model a median about 6.7 months before its onset.

This sequence was found in a woman in her twenties or thirties with Graves disease. The chain couples TRBV19 to TRBJ1-1; D may be TRBD1 (5 bases). The sequenced sample was peripheral blood mononuclear cells (PBMCs), obtained at new diagnosis, from a patient treated with antithyroid drugs. The CDR3 DNA follows: TGTGCCAGTAGTATCATAGAAGGATACGACAGAGGGCACACTGAAGCTTTCTTT. Translated: CASSIIEGYDRGHTEAFF. The full variable domain, completed using reference TRBV19 and TRBJ1-1, is DGGITQSPKYLFRKEGQNVTLSCEQNLNHDAMYWYRQDPGQGLRLIYYSQIVNDFQKGDIAEGYSVSREKKESFPLTVTSAQKNPTAFYLCASSIIEGYDRGHTEAFFGQGTRLTVV.